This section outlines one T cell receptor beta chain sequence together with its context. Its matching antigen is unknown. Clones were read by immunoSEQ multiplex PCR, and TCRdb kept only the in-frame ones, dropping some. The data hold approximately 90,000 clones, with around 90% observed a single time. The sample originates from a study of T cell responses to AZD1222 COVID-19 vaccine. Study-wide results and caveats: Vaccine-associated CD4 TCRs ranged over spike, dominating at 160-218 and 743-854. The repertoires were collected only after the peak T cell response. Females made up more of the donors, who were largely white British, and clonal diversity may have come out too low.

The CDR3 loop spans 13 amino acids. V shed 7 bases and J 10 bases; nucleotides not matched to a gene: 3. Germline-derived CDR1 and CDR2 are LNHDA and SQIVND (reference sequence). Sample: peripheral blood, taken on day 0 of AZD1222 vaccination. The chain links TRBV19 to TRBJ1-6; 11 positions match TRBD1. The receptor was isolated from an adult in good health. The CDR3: CASTRDRGSPLHF. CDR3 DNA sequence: TGTGCCAGTACCAGGGACAGGGGGTCACCCCTCCACTTT. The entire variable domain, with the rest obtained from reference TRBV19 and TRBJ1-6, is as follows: DGGITQSPKYLFRKEGQNVTLSCEQNLNHDAMYWYRQDPGQGLRLIYYSQIVNDFQKGDIAEGYSVSREKKESFPLTVTSAQKNPTAFYLCASTRDRGSPLHFGNGTRLTVT.